This T cell receptor (beta chain) is from a study of blood T cells in healthy people across ages. Concerning this clonotype: What it binds is unknown.

The second PCR ran about 6 to 12 cycles with a sample-barcoded 5' primer and J-beta primers. Every cDNA molecule bore a tag from a template-switch adaptor containing 12 random nucleotides. TCRdb re-called the 5' RACE reads through MiXCR, storing one row per CDR3 protein. This repertoire shows 780,000 or so distinct CDR3 sequences, 53% found once; its top ten account for about two fifths. Study results and limitations: Per million T cells, TCR beta diversity dropped roughly linearly as age increased.

Sequenced material: blood. The TCR was taken from a man older than 75 in good health.

The CDR3 coding sequence is TGCGCCAGCAGCATACGGGACAGGGGGCGCCAAGAGACCCAGTACTTC. This codes for CASSIRDRGRQETQYF. The chain is built from TRBV5-1 and TRBJ2-5; TRBD1 matches at 12 bases. The J segment lost 1 base and the V segment lost 4 bases, leaving 5 bases of the junction unmatched. The germline V gene encodes CDR1 SGHRS and CDR2 YFSETQ. This CDR3 has 16 residues.